Below are 25 T cell receptor beta chains sequenced from a single sample in a study of blood T cells in healthy people across ages. A second PCR, run for about 7 to 11 cycles, used a sample-barcoded 5' primer plus a J-beta primer mix. Using its own MiXCR run on the 5' RACE reads, TCRdb lists one record per CDR3 protein. The table records 950,000 to 1,200,000 distinct CDR3 sequences, under 40% of them present only once. Material: blood. The source of these receptors is a man aged 18 to 30 in good health.

The genes are TRBV20-1 and TRBJ2-3, with TRBD2 matching over 8 bases. V dropped 7 bases and J dropped 4; count of bases not matched to a gene: 16. Germline CDR1 reads DFQATT; CDR2 reads SNEGSKA (reference sequence). The CDR3 contains 16 residues. CDR3 sequence reads: CSGQEGGGPIADTQYF. The CDR3 region has the DNA TGCAGTGGTCAAGAAGGCGGGGGGCCAATTGCAGATACGCAGTATTTT.

The CDR3 DNA is TGTGCCATCAATACCGGGACAGGGGGAAAACTGTTTTTT. It encodes CAINTGTGGKLFF. The chain employs TRBV10-3 and TRBJ1-4; 11 nucleotides match TRBD1. The length of the CDR3 is 13 residues. V shed 7 bases and J 10 bases; nucleotides not matched to a gene: 5. Germline CDR1 and CDR2: ENHRY and SYGVKD.

The V call is TRBV6-5, the J call TRBJ2-7; D gene uncertain. Between the trimmed V and J ends, which lost 6 bases and 0 bases, there was a span of 18 bases. CDR1 is MNHEY and CDR2 is SVGAGI in the germline V gene. The length of the CDR3 is 16 residues. CDR3 nucleotide sequence: TGTGCCAGCAGCGTAAGTCCGCAGCTGAGCTCCTACGAGCAGTACTTC. This gives the protein CASSVSPQLSSYEQYF.

The V call is TRBV12-3 or TRBV12-4, the J call TRBJ1-2; D ambiguous. The CDR3 covers 14 residues. V was clipped by 5 bases and J by 4 bases, with 14 bases between them. As DNA, the CDR3 is TGTGCCAGCAGTCTCAGGCTAGATAGCTATGGCTACACCTTC. Its protein is CASSLRLDSYGYTF.

The chain uses TRBV20-1 and TRBJ2-1, with D unresolved. The germline V gene has CDR1 DFQATT and CDR2 SNEGSKA (reference sequence). The V end lost 2 bases, the J end lost 5 bases, and 7 bases lay between the germline ends. CDR3 length: 12 amino acids. CDR3 loop: CSARKAHNEQFF. The CDR3 region has the DNA TGCAGTGCTAGAAAGGCCCACAATGAGCAGTTCTTC.

The CDR3 nucleotides are TGCGCCAGCAGCTTAGAGGGGATTCCTAACTATGGCTACACCTTC. Translation: CASSLEGIPNYGYTF. This chain connects TRBV5-1 to TRBJ1-2; weak D call: TRBD1 (5 bases). The germline V and J ends were trimmed by 2 bases and 0 bases, with 11 bases remaining between them. In germline, CDR1 is SGHRS, CDR2 YFSETQ. The CDR3 is 15 residues long.

A remark on this clonotype: At one of its ends the junction is not consistent with the germline gene, which may arise from a read error. This chain connects TRBV5-1 to TRBJ2-7; 10 bases agree with TRBD1. The CDR3 has 15 residues. From germline, CDR1 is SGHRS and CDR2 YFSETQ. CDR3 coding DNA: TGCTCCAGCAGCTTGACAGGGGGCTTTGGTTACGAGCAGTACTTC. Its translation is CSSSLTGGFGYEQYF.

The V call is TRBV20-1, the J call TRBJ2-7; 10 bases line up with TRBD2. In germline, CDR1 is DFQATT, CDR2 SNEGSKA (reference sequence). Germline trimming cut 5 bases from V and 4 bases from J; bases unmatched to any gene: 11. The CDR3 has 15 residues. The CDR3 loop is CSAQLERGGRYEQYF. The CDR3, as DNA: TGCAGTGCTCAACTCGAGCGGGGGGGCCGGTACGAGCAGTACTTC.

This clonotype was seen more than once but under ten times. The chain couples TRBV7-2 to TRBJ2-1, with TRBD2 matching over 12 bases. There are 14 residues in the CDR3. Germline V lookup: CDR1 SGHTA, CDR2 FQGNSA. V trimming: 1 base; J trimming: 11 bases; junction bases outside the gene matches: 3. The CDR3 sequence is CASSLGLAGAQQFF. CDR3 sequence (DNA): TGTGCCAGCAGCTTAGGACTAGCGGGGGCTCAGCAGTTCTTC.

This sequence joins TRBV6-1 and TRBJ2-3; D gene unclear. The CDR3 runs to 12 residues. The germline V gene encodes CDR1 MNHNS and CDR2 SASEGT. Trimming pared 2 bases from V and 7 bases from J, leaving 7 bases between. For the CDR3, the DNA is TGTGCCAGCAGTGAACTCGGCAATACGCAGTATTTT. Protein product: CASSELGNTQYF.

This rearrangement joins TRBV7-2 to TRBJ1-5, with D unresolved. CDR1 and CDR2 (germline): SGHTA, FQGNSA. The CDR3 spans 15 residues. Trimming left V 1 base short and J 0 bases short, with 7 bases between. CDR3 region: CASSLEVDSNQPQHF. Written as DNA, the CDR3 is TGTGCCAGCAGCTTAGAGGTGGATAGCAATCAGCCCCAGCATTTT.

This clonotype turned up a few times. The chain employs TRBV6-1 and TRBJ1-4; D not certain. V gave up 5 bases and J gave up 0 bases, with 10 bases separating them. The CDR3 sequence is 15 residues long. From germline, CDR1 is MNHNS and CDR2 SASEGT. The CDR3 protein is CASSTDRATNEKLFF. As DNA, the CDR3 is TGTGCCAGCAGTACAGACCGAGCAACTAATGAAAAACTGTTTTTT.

This chain links TRBV2 with TRBJ1-2; TRBD1 aligns across 10 bases. This CDR3 region has 17 residues. Trimming cost V 2 bases and J 0 bases; bases outside gene matches: 6. Germline loops: CDR1 SNHLY, CDR2 FYNNEI. The CDR3 DNA follows: TGTGCCAGCAGTGAACTGCGACAGGGGGCAGCTAACTATGGCTACACCTTC. Encoded protein: CASSELRQGAANYGYTF.

This clonotype came up a few times. The chain uses TRBV20-1 and TRBJ1-2; the match to TRBD1 covers 12 bases. The V and J ends lost 6 bases and 7 bases, in that order; junction bases with no gene match: 9. The CDR3 has 14 amino acids. Germline-derived CDR1 and CDR2 are DFQATT and SNEGSKA (reference sequence). This CDR3 is CSAGLGQGASGYTF. CDR3 nucleotide sequence: TGCAGTGCCGGTCTGGGACAGGGGGCGTCTGGCTACACCTTC.

The chain uses TRBV6-6 and TRBJ2-2; D gene ambiguous. Trimming shortened V by 6 bases and J by 0 bases, and 11 bases separated the two germline ends. CDR3 length: 15 amino acids. CDR1 and CDR2 (germline): MNHNY, SVGAGI (reference sequence). This CDR3 reads CASSSDITNTGELFF. In DNA, the CDR3 is TGTGCCAGCAGCTCAGACATCACGAACACCGGGGAGCTGTTTTTT.

CDR3 bases: TGTGCCAGCGCCCCCCAGGGGGGGGACACTGAAGCTTTCTTT. Translated, it gives CASAPQGGDTEAFF. The chain has TRBV5-5 and TRBJ1-1; 7 bases align to TRBD1. CDR3 length: 14 residues. V gave up 7 bases and J gave up 3 bases; unmatched junction bases: 9. Germline V gives CDR1 SGHKS, CDR2 YYEKEE (reference sequence). Combining the CDR3 with reference TRBV5-5 and TRBJ1-1 gives the whole variable domain DAGVTQSPTHLIKTRGQQVTLRCSPISGHKSVSWYQQVLGQGPQFIFQYYEKEERGRGNFPDRFSARQFPNYSSELNVNALLLGDSALYLCASAPQGGDTEAFFGQGTRLTVV.

This chain joins TRBV12-3 or TRBV12-4 and TRBJ1-2; TRBD1 matches 8 bases. The CDR3 sequence is 15 residues long. V shed 5 bases, J shed 4 bases, and the junction held 9 bases outside the gene matches. CDR3 nucleotides: TGTGCCAGCAGTCCCTCGGACAGGGCCACCTATGGCTACACCTTC. This encodes CASSPSDRATYGYTF.

The chain is built from TRBV29-1 and TRBJ1-1, with D perhaps TRBD1 (6 bases). Germline V gene data show CDR1 as SQVTM and CDR2 as ANQGSEA. CDR3 length: 17 residues. Trimming shortened V by 6 bases and J by 1 base, and 24 bases separated the two germline ends. The chain's CDR3 is CSVKWVRDTHRNTEAFF. Written as DNA, the CDR3 is TGCAGCGTGAAATGGGTTAGGGACACTCATAGGAACACTGAAGCTTTCTTT.

This chain connects TRBV7-9 to TRBJ2-1; D is possibly TRBD1 or TRBD2 (5 bases each). Germline V gene sequence: CDR1 SEHNR, CDR2 FQNEAQ (reference sequence). This CDR3 contains 13 residues. Trimming removed 5 bases from V and 12 bases from J, with 17 bases in between. DNA of the CDR3: TGTGCCAGCAGCCGAGGGGATGGGGGTCGGCAGTTCTTC. It yields the protein CASSRGDGGRQFF.

This clonotype was picked up a small number of times. V and J are TRBV7-2 and TRBJ1-2; maybe TRBD1 (6 bases). Germline loops: CDR1 SGHTA, CDR2 FQGNSA. V was pared by 5 bases and J by 4 bases, with 14 bases between. The CDR3 has 14 residues. CDR3 in amino acids: CASSENRDFYGYTF. The CDR3 DNA reads TGTGCCAGCAGCGAGAACAGGGACTTCTATGGCTACACCTTC. Supplemented by reference TRBV7-2 and TRBJ1-2, the full variable domain reads GAGVSQSPSNKVTEKGKDVELRCDPISGHTALYWYRQSLGQGLEFLIYFQGNSAPDKSGLPSDRFSAERTGGSVSTLTIQRTQQEDSAVYLCASSENRDFYGYTFGSGTRLTVV.

The V call is TRBV20-1, the J call TRBJ2-5; 7 nucleotides align to TRBD2. The CDR3 contains 14 residues. CDR1 is DFQATT and CDR2 is SNEGSKA in the germline V gene (reference sequence). With V trimmed by 5 bases and J by 0 bases, 6 bases remained unmatched. The CDR3 coding sequence is TGCAGTGCTGGGGAGGGGTGGTACCAAGAGACCCAGTACTTC. Translated: CSAGEGWYQETQYF.

The V and J genes are TRBV9 and TRBJ2-5; D ambiguous. This CDR3 has 14 amino acids. V gave up 3 bases and J gave up 11 bases, with 20 bases separating them. The V gene's germline CDR1 is SGDLS and CDR2 YYNGEE. The DNA of the CDR3 is TGTGCCAGCAGCGCAAGCGACGATACGAATGAGCAGTACTTC. Translation gives CASSASDDTNEQYF.

The chain joins TRBV7-2 to TRBJ1-1; D is unresolved. Germline CDR1 SGHTA, CDR2 FQGNSA. V was clipped by 0 bases and J by 2 bases, with 13 bases between them. This CDR3 is 16 amino acids long. The CDR3, as DNA: TGTGCCAGCAGCTTAGCGGGCGTCAGATTTAACACTGAAGCTTTCTTT. Protein product: CASSLAGVRFNTEAFF.

The chain joins TRBV4-3 to TRBJ1-2; 9 nucleotides line up with TRBD1. The CDR3 extends over 16 amino acids. Germline values: CDR1 LGHNA, CDR2 YSLEER. Trimming took 1 base from V and 8 from J; bases not matched to a gene: 11. CDR3 nucleotide sequence: TGCGCCAGCAGCCAAGCCCTTACAGGGGGCGCCTCCGGCTACACCTTC. It yields the protein CASSQALTGGASGYTF.

V usage is TRBV4-1 and J usage is TRBJ1-5; D is unclear. CDR1 is MGHRA and CDR2 is YSYEKL in the germline V gene. The CDR3 runs to 15 residues. Trimming pared 0 bases from V and 4 bases from J, leaving 10 bases between. This chain's CDR3 is CASSQDPGTNQPQHF. Here the CDR3 DNA reads TGCGCCAGCAGCCAAGATCCAGGAACGAATCAGCCCCAGCATTTT.